This TCR beta chain was recorded in a study of blood T cell repertoires in COVID-19. This clone was observed a single time. Germline V gene lookup returns CDR1 MNHEY and CDR2 SVGEGT. The CDR3 sequence is 15 residues long. The V segment lost 4 bases and the J segment 4 bases; nucleotides outside the gene matches: 7. Sequencing was performed with immunoSEQ multiplex PCR; in TCRdb, only in-frame clones are kept and a portion is missing. The repertoire holds more than 150,000 clones, with over 75% as singletons. Input material: peripheral blood. This clonotype was sampled from a man in his forties with active or convalescent COVID-19. The rearrangement uses TRBV6-2 or TRBV6-3 and TRBJ1-5; 7 nucleotides align to TRBD1. CDR3 loop: CASSWYRGRNQPQHF. CDR3 DNA sequence: TGTGCCAGCAGTTGGTACAGGGGTCGGAATCAGCCCCAGCATTTT.